What follows is one TCR beta chain and its context. The sample originates from a study of blood T cell repertoires in COVID-19. As processed by the authors: Cell counts per sample came from amplifying reference gene primers. Sequencing was performed with immunoSEQ multiplex PCR; in TCRdb, only in-frame clones are kept and a portion is missing. V and J calls plus clone size are reproduced from that table; the DNA served to infer D and trimming. The sample yields some 60,000 clones, about 90% seen once. The clonotype comes from a man aged 60-69 years with acute or convalescent COVID-19. Sequencing was carried out using peripheral blood.

DNA for the CDR3: TGTGCCAGCAGTGTATTATTCCTCGGGGCTGAAGCTTTCTTT. It encodes CASSVLFLGAEAFF. This chain uses TRBV2 with TRBJ1-1, with D unresolved. The CDR3 covers 14 residues. V lost 4 bases and J 6 bases, leaving 15 bases between the germline ends. The germline gives CDR1 SNHLY, CDR2 FYNNEI.